The next 22 T cell receptor beta chains were all read from a single sample in a study of cytomegalovirus exposure and HLA in healthy donors. Both 60 Vbeta primers and 13 Jbeta primers went into the PCR. Some clones are missing from TCRdb's copy, which holds only in-frame ones; the method was immunoSEQ multiplex PCR. In the table there are about 43,000 clones, roughly half of which are singletons. Sequenced: PBMCs. The receptors originated from a man aged 60 to 75 in good health and CMV-seronegative.

This clone was observed a few times. This chain uses TRBV5-1 with TRBJ2-7, with D maybe TRBD1 (6 bases). Trimming stripped 0 bases from V and 4 bases from J, with 17 bases between. The CDR3 covers 16 residues. The germline CDR1 and CDR2 sequences are SGHRS and YFSETQ. The chain's CDR3 is CASSLAGARGGYEQYF. Here the CDR3 DNA reads TGCGCCAGCAGCTTGGCAGGGGCCAGGGGTGGGTACGAGCAGTACTTC.

This clone is medium-sized. Different DNA sequences within this sample yield the same CDR3. The rearrangement uses TRBV5-1 and TRBJ2-6; 8 bases are a match to TRBD2. V was pared by 0 bases and J by 4 bases, with 6 bases of the junction left unmatched. The length of the CDR3 is 17 residues. Germline CDR1 SGHRS, CDR2 YFSETQ. This CDR3 reads CASSLVAGGTGANVLTF. DNA of the CDR3: TGCGCCAGCAGCTTGGTGGCGGGGGGAACCGGGGCCAACGTCCTGACTTTC.

This clone was detected only a few times. This chain uses TRBV10-2 with TRBJ1-2; 9 bases map to TRBD1. The germline CDR1 and CDR2 sequences are WSHSY and SAAADI. Unmatched junction bases numbered 11, after V lost 5 bases and J lost 4 bases. The CDR3 spans 16 residues. CDR3 sequence reads: CASSQKDRGDRYGYTF. The CDR3 region has the DNA TGCGCCAGCAGTCAGAAAGACAGGGGGGACCGCTATGGCTACACCTTC.

Written as DNA, the CDR3 is TGTGCCAGCAGCCGATTTACAGGGGGCACGGCTTTCTTT. The encoded protein is CASSRFTGGTAFF. The rearrangement joins TRBV7-2 to TRBJ1-1; 9 bases map to TRBD1. V dropped 5 bases and J dropped 11; count of bases not matched to a gene: 9. The V gene's germline CDR1 is SGHTA and CDR2 FQGNSA. The CDR3 spans 13 residues.

The chain has TRBV6-5 and TRBJ1-2, with 9 bases identical to TRBD1. V dropped 6 bases and J dropped 5; count of bases not matched to a gene: 7. Germline V gene lookup returns CDR1 MNHEY and CDR2 SVGAGI. The CDR3 covers 14 residues. This CDR3 is CASRGDRDPYGYTF. CDR3 sequence (DNA): TGTGCCAGCAGGGGGGACAGGGACCCTTATGGCTACACCTTC.

This clone is medium-sized. This sequence joins TRBV7-9 and TRBJ2-7; D remains ambiguous. From germline, CDR1 is SEHNR and CDR2 FQNEAQ (reference sequence). The CDR3 is 15 residues long. V lost 5 bases and J 2 bases, leaving 16 bases between the germline ends. As DNA, the CDR3 is TGTGCCAGCAGCCCAAGATCGTCGTACACCTACGAGCAGTACTTC. It codes for CASSPRSSYTYEQYF.

This clone was recorded once. The V gene is TRBV5-1, the J gene TRBJ1-1; D call uncertain. Germline CDR1 reads SGHRS; CDR2 reads YFSETQ. This CDR3 contains 15 residues. V lost 4 bases and J 6 bases, leaving 19 bases between the germline ends. The CDR3 sequence: CASSAGDGGKPEAFF. The DNA for the CDR3 is TGCGCCAGCAGCGCGGGTGATGGAGGGAAGCCTGAAGCTTTCTTT.

The genes are TRBV5-1 and TRBJ2-1; 9 bases fit TRBD1. Germline V lookup: CDR1 SGHRS, CDR2 YFSETQ. V lost 4 bases and J lost 6; bases outside the gene matches: 8. The CDR3 contains 15 residues. CDR3 coding DNA: TGCGCCAGCAGCGCCGCCGGGACAGGGCGCAATGAGCAGTTCTTC. Protein sequence: CASSAAGTGRNEQFF.

This clone has just a few counts. J is TRBJ1-5 and V is TRBV18; the match to TRBD1 covers 7 bases. The CDR3 consists of 16 residues. Per germline, CDR1 KGHSH and CDR2 LQKENI. V lost 3 bases, J lost 5 bases, and 10 bases stayed unmatched. The CDR3 DNA reads TGTGCCAGCTCACCCCGACACAGGGGATACGATCAGCCCCAGCATTTT. Its translation is CASSPRHRGYDQPQHF.

J is TRBJ2-5 and V is TRBV6-5; 7 bases agree with TRBD1. The DNA end favors TRBJ2-7, so the J call may be wrong. Germline CDR1 and CDR2: MNHEY and SVGAGI. The CDR3 length is 14 residues. CDR3 sequence: CASSYPGQPYEQYF. Written as DNA, the CDR3 is TGTGCCAGCAGTTACCCGGGACAGCCCTACGAGCAGTACTTC.

The CDR3 DNA reads TGCGCCAGCAGCAGCGGGACTAGCGCCAAAGAGACCCAGTACTTC. Its translation: CASSSGTSAKETQYF. The rearrangement links TRBV5-1 to TRBJ2-5, with 10 positions matching TRBD2. V lost 4 bases, J lost 3 bases, and 6 bases stayed unmatched. This CDR3 spans 15 amino acids. Per germline, CDR1 SGHRS and CDR2 YFSETQ.

The CDR3 region has the DNA TGTGCCACCAGGGGGACAGGGGGAACCAAAAACATTCAGTACTTC. It codes for CATRGTGGTKNIQYF. This rearrangement joins TRBV2 to TRBJ2-4; 11 nucleotides agree with TRBD1. J was trimmed by 2 bases and V by 10 bases; bases with no gene match: 7. CDR3 length: 15 residues. CDR1 and CDR2 from the germline V gene are SNHLY and FYNNEI. Drawing the rest from reference TRBV2 and TRBJ2-4, the complete variable domain is EPEVTQTPSHQVTQMGQEVILRCVPISNHLYFYWYRQILGQKVEFLVSFYNNEISEKSEIFDDQFSVERPDGSNFTLKIRSTKLEDSAMYFCATRGTGGTKNIQYFGAGTRLSVL.

This clone is classed as medium-sized. The chain uses TRBV5-4 and TRBJ2-1, with 7 bases that match TRBD2. This CDR3 is built from 14 residues. Germline V gene lookup returns CDR1 SGHNT and CDR2 YYREEE (reference sequence). V was pared by 2 bases and J by 4 bases, with 3 bases of the junction left unmatched. The CDR3 DNA sequence: TGTGCCAGCAGCTTAGCGGGATTATACAATGAGCAGTTCTTC. As protein: CASSLAGLYNEQFF.

The chain employs TRBV30 and TRBJ1-2; unclear D gene. CDR1 and CDR2 from the germline V gene are GTSNPN and SVGIG (reference sequence). V shed 5 bases and J shed 4 bases, with 11 bases lying between them. The length of the CDR3 is 12 residues. The CDR3 loop reads CAWGQEGYGYTF. The CDR3 DNA reads as TGTGCCTGGGGTCAGGAGGGCTATGGCTACACCTTC.

The gene calls are TRBV11-2 and TRBJ1-4; D call uncertain. The V end lost 3 bases, the J end lost 1 base, and 9 bases lay between the germline ends. The germline V gene encodes CDR1 SGHAT and CDR2 FQNNGV. There are 15 residues in the CDR3. The CDR3 DNA reads TGTGCCAGCAGCTTGAGAGGGTTAACTAATGAAAAACTGTTTTTT. Translated, it gives CASSLRGLTNEKLFF.

Of note for this clone: Since no conserved phenylalanine or tryptophan closes the CDR3, a read error is the likely cause. The chain employs TRBV25-1 and TRBJ1-2; D not certain. Looked up from germline, CDR1 is MGHDK and CDR2 is SYGVNS. This CDR3 spans 10 amino acids. Trimming took off 8 bases at V and 1 base at J, with 2 bases between the two ends. The DNA of the CDR3 is TGTGCCAGCGGTAACTATGGCTACACCGTC. Protein sequence: CASGNYGYTV.

The rearrangement uses TRBV30 and TRBJ1-3; D is perhaps TRBD1 (5 bases). Germline V lookup: CDR1 GTSNPN, CDR2 SVGIG (reference sequence). The CDR3 loop spans 13 amino acids. V lost 6 bases and J lost 2, with 11 bases in between. In DNA form, the CDR3 reads TGTGCCTGTTCGGGGGTGGCTGGAAACACCATATATTTT. Residues: CACSGVAGNTIYF.

This clone was seen a handful of times. This chain uses TRBV6-5 with TRBJ2-3; 8 bases map to TRBD2. V was clipped by 6 bases and J by 2 bases; unmatched bases: 4. The length of the CDR3 is 14 residues. The germline V gene has CDR1 MNHEY and CDR2 SVGAGI. CDR3 bases: TGTGCCAGCAGCAAGCGGGAGCCCACAGATACGCAGTATTTT. Residues: CASSKREPTDTQYF.

The J gene is TRBJ2-5, the V gene TRBV5-6; 11 positions match TRBD2. Germline lookup yields CDR1 SGHDT and CDR2 YYEEEE. This CDR3 spans 15 amino acids. Trimming cost V 0 bases and J 5 bases; bases outside gene matches: 3. The DNA of the CDR3 is TGTGCCAGCAGCTTGGATAGCGGGGGGGGTGAGACCCAGTACTTC. The encoded protein is CASSLDSGGGETQYF.

The CDR3 sequence: CASTLTGVATNEKLFF. The CDR3 nucleotides are TGTGCCAGCACCCTGACAGGGGTTGCAACTAATGAAAAACTGTTTTTT. The chain employs TRBV2 and TRBJ1-4, with 8 positions matching TRBD1. The germline V gene has CDR1 SNHLY and CDR2 FYNNEI. Trimming took 7 bases from V and 0 from J; bases not matched to a gene: 7. This CDR3 contains 16 residues. The full variable domain, rest sourced from reference TRBV2 and TRBJ1-4, is EPEVTQTPSHQVTQMGQEVILRCVPISNHLYFYWYRQILGQKVEFLVSFYNNEISEKSEIFDDQFSVERPDGSNFTLKIRSTKLEDSAMYFCASTLTGVATNEKLFFGSGTQLSVL.

This clone was counted a few times. The rearrangement joins TRBV13 to TRBJ2-3; a weak D match, TRBD1 (6 bases). The CDR3 sequence is 15 residues long. Germline assignment: CDR1 PRHDT and CDR2 FYEKMQ (reference sequence). The V end was cut by 2 bases, the J end by 4 bases, with 13 bases between. This chain's CDR3 is CASSLPQGSADTQYF. The CDR3 bases are TGTGCCAGCAGCTTACCCCAGGGGTCCGCAGATACGCAGTATTTT.

The chain recombines TRBV29-1 with TRBJ2-7; 8 nucleotides match TRBD1. V lost 3 bases, J lost 2 bases, and 9 bases stayed unmatched. The germline gives CDR1 SQVTM, CDR2 ANQGSEA. The length of the CDR3 is 15 residues. CDR3 nucleotides: TGCAGCGTTGACGGCGGACAGGGTAGCACCTACGAGCAGTACTTC. Protein sequence: CSVDGGQGSTYEQYF.